Sequencing of this TCR beta chain was carried out in a study of blood T cells in healthy people across ages. Per germline, CDR1 MNHEY and CDR2 SVGEGT. The CDR3 sequence is 17 residues long. The V and J ends lost 1 base and 2 bases, in that order; junction bases with no gene match: 10. Drawing of peripheral blood yielded about 9.6 milliliters from each donor. Extracted total RNA amounted to at least 6 micrograms for each sample. Findings and limits, study-wide: The authors considered diversity estimates from one million T cells to be underestimates. With age, beta diversity per million T cells declined roughly linearly, significantly by approximately 41.

Primers used in a second PCR of about 6 to 11 cycles were a sample-barcoded 5' primer and a J-beta primer mix. TCRdb redid the calling of the 5' RACE reads with MiXCR, one entry per CDR3 protein. The sample holds about 1.8 million distinct CDR3 sequences, less than 50% seen once. In the case of this clonotype: Its antigen remains unknown.

The chain uses TRBV6-2 or TRBV6-3 and TRBJ1-1; 7 bases line up with TRBD1. The TCR comes from a woman aged 40 to 50 in good health. Sequenced sample: blood. CDR3 residues: CASSYLRQGRGNTEAFF. In DNA, the CDR3 is TGTGCCAGCAGTTACTTGCGACAGGGCAGAGGAAACACTGAAGCTTTCTTT.